The source of this TCR beta chain is a study of post-analysis software for immune sequencing data. Whole-study context: Relapsing-remitting, secondary progressive and progressive-relapsing forms of multiple sclerosis all featured among disease courses.

The TCR beta cDNA libraries carried unique molecular identifiers. TCRdb called the PCR reads again in MiXCR, with one record for every CDR3 protein. Seen here are roughly 540,000 distinct CDR3 sequences, roughly 34% observed once, and the top ten hold roughly 6%. This clonotype has only a few counts. Its specificity is not known. Trimming removed 2 bases at V and 4 bases at J, with 10 bases between. Germline V gives CDR1 LGHDT, CDR2 YNNKEL (reference sequence). The length of the CDR3 is 14 residues. Broader study findings: When the samples were clustered directly with F measure, those that had been prepared in the same batch showed strong co-clustering. Relative to controls, patients had five TRBV segments at higher frequency, with TRBV5-6, TRBV5-1 and TRBV20-1 among these. Significantly lower normalized Chao1 diversity was seen in multiple sclerosis patients than in controls.

This receptor was taken from a girl younger than 18 with multiple sclerosis. The material sequenced was blood. V is TRBV3-1 and J is TRBJ2-3; the D gene is possibly TRBD2 (5 bases). CDR3: CASSQPEGPDTQYF. The CDR3 coding sequence is TGTGCCAGCAGCCAACCCGAGGGCCCAGATACGCAGTATTTT.